This T cell receptor beta chain was observed in a study of T-cell reconstitution after alpha-beta-depleted transplantation in children. Notes on the study in general: The origin of high day-60 TCRbeta diversity in some patients lay in surviving recipient T cells and thymic progenitors. Diversity and T-cell counts at one year after transplant derived mostly from new T cells. Alpha-beta T cells about two months after transplant reportedly derived from several hundred expanded graft clones.

This CDR3 contains 16 residues. In germline, CDR1 is SGHRS, CDR2 YFSETQ. V gave up 5 bases and J gave up 9 bases; unmatched junction bases: 15. The authors prepared the TCRbeta library with unique molecular identifiers. Via MiXCR, TCRdb re-called the PCR reads, giving one row per CDR3 protein. The sample has about 590,000 distinct CDR3 sequences, 10% to 15% seen once. In the case of this clonotype: What it binds is unknown.

Sequenced here: PBMCs, mostly from graft donor cells, sampled 360 days after TCRalphabeta/CD19-depleted stem cell transplant. This clonotype originated in a male patient younger than 18 who had a stem cell transplant for acute myeloid leukemia, so the T cells may come from the graft donor. The chain links TRBV5-1 to TRBJ2-1; TRBD2 aligns across 9 bases. The chain's CDR3 is CASRPPAGGISSEQFF. The CDR3 region has the DNA TGCGCCAGCAGACCCCCTGCGGGAGGGATTTCTAGTGAGCAGTTCTTC.